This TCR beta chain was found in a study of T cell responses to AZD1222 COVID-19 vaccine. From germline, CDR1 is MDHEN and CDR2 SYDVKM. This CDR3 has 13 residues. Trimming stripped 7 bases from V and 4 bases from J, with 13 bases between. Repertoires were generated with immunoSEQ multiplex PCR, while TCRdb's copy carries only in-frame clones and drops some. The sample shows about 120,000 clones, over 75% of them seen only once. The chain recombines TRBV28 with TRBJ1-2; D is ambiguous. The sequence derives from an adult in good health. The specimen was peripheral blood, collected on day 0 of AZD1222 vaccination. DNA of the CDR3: TGTGCCAGCACCACGGCAGCCCCCTATGGCTACACCTTC. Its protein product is CASTTAAPYGYTF.